The rows below give T cell receptor beta chains drawn from one sample of a study of vaccination and CD4 T cells after COVID-19. Their antigens remain unidentified. TCRdb fed the PCR reads into MiXCR, producing one record per CDR3 protein. The table shows some 12,000 distinct CDR3 sequences, with around 53% occurring only once. The sequenced sample was CD4+ T cells from blood, cultured in vitro. These receptors all stem from a human donor who had recovered from COVID-19. The CDR3 runs from the conserved cysteine through the conserved F or W. Rows may omit the clone size; those that give it use once, few, many or a size class.

cdr3_aa: CASSLTSGQTQYF
clone_size: .
v_call: TRBV7-3

cdr3_aa: CASSRSTDTQYF
clone_size: .
v_call: TRBV5-1

cdr3_aa: CASSLFVRTDTQYF
clone_size: .
v_call: TRBV5-8

cdr3_aa: CASSQSYEQYF
clone_size: .
v_call: TRBV11-2

cdr3_aa: CATRTVLGETQYF
clone_size: .
v_call: TRBV10-3

cdr3_aa: CASGRTNTGELFF
clone_size: .
v_call: TRBV12-3/TRBV12-4

cdr3_aa: CASSLGAGAGNEQYF
clone_size: .
v_call: TRBV28

cdr3_aa: CASSTRGFAYNEQFF
clone_size: few
v_call: TRBV21-1

cdr3_aa: CASSQEGGAPRGYTF
clone_size: .
v_call: TRBV4-1

cdr3_aa: CASSQNTGETGELFF
clone_size: .
v_call: TRBV5-1

cdr3_aa: CASSPLASSGNTIYF
clone_size: .
v_call: TRBV9

cdr3_aa: CSARGPGQTGYTF
clone_size: .
v_call: TRBV20-1

cdr3_aa: CASSSGGWQPQHF
clone_size: .
v_call: TRBV28

cdr3_aa: CSAGGWGLAGGTQYF
clone_size: .
v_call: TRBV29-1

cdr3_aa: CASSLLWATTSYNEQFF
clone_size: .
v_call: TRBV11-2

cdr3_aa: CASSPGYRGDEQFF
clone_size: .
v_call: TRBV18

cdr3_aa: CASSLQRGPNSPLHF
clone_size: few
v_call: TRBV5-8